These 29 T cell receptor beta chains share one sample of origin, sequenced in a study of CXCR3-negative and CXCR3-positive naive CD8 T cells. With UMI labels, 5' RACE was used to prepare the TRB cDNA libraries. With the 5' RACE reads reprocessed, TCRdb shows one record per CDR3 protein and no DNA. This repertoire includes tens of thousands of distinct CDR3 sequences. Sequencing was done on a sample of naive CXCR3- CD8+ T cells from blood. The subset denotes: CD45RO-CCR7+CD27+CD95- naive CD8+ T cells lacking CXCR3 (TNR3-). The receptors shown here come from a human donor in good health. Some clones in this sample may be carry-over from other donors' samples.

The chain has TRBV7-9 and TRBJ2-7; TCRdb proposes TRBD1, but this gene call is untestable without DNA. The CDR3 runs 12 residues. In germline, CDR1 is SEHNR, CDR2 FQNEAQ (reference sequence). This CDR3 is CASSSSGYEQYF.

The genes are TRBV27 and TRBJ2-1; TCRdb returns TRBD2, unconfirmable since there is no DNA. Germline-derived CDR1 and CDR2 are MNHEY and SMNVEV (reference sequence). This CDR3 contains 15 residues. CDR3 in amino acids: CASTKREGLYNEQFF.

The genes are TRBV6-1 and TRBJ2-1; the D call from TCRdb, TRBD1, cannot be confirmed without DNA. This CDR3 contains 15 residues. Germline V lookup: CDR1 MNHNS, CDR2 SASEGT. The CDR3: CASSPDRAGSNEQFF.

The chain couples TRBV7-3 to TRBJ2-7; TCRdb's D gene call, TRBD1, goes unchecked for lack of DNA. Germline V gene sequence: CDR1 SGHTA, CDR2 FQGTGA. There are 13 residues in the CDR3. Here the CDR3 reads CASSWDTDYEQYF.

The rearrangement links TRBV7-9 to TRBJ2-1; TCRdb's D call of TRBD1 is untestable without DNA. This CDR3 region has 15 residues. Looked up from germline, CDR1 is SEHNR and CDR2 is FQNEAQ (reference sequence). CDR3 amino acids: CASSPPGQGYNEQFF.

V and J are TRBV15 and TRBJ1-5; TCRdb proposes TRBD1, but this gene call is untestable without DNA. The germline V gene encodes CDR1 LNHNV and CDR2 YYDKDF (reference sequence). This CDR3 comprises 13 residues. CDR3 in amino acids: CATSLGPNQPQHF.

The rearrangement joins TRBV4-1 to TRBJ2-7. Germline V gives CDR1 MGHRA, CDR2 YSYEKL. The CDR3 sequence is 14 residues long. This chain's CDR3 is CASSPSEVLHEQYF.

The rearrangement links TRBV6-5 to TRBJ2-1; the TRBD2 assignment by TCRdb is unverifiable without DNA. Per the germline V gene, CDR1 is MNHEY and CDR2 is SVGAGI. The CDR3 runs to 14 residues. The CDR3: CASRVLAENNEQFF.

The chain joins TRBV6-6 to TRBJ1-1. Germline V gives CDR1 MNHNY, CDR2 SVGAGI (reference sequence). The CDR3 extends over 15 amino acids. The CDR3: CASSPATGRNTEAFF.

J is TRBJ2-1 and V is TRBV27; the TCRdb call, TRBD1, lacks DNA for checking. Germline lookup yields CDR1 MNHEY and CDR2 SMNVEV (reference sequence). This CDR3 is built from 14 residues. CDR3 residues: CASMGHLSYNEQFF.

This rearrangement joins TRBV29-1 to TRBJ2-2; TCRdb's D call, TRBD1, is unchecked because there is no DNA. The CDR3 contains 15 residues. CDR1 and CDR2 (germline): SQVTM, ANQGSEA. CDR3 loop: CSVEPGDRNTGELFF.

Here the CDR3 reads CASSYLGRREAFF. The chain uses TRBV6-2 or TRBV6-3 and TRBJ1-1. The V gene's germline CDR1 is MNHEY and CDR2 SVGEGT. The CDR3 spans 13 residues.

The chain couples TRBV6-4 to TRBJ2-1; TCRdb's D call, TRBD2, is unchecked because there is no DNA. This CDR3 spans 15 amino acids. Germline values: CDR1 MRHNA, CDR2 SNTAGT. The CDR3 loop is CASSDSFSGLNEQFF.

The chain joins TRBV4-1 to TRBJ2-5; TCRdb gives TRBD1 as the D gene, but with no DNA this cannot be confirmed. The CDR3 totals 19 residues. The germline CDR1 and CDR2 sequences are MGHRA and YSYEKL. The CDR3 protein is CASSQDSAGAVGGVETQYF.

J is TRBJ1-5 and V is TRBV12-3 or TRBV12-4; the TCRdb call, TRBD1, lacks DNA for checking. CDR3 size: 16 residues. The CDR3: CASSLAPPTGNQPQHF.

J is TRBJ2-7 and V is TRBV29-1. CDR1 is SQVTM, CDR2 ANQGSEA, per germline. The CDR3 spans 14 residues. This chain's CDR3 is CSAFGDEETYEQYF.

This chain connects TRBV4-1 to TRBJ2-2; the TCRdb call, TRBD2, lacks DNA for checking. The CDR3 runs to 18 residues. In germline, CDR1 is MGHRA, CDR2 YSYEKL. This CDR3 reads CASSQGPSGGVSFGELFF.

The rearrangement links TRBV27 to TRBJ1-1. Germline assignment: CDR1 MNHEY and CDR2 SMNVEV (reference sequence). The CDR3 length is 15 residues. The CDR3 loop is CASSLSYYGNTEAFF.

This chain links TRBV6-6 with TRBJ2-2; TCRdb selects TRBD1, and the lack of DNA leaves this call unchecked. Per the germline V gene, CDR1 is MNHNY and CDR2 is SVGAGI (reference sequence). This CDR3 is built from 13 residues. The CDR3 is CASTNRVTGELFF.

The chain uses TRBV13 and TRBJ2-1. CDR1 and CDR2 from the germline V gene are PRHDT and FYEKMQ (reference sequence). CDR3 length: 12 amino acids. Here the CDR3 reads CASSREWNEQFF.

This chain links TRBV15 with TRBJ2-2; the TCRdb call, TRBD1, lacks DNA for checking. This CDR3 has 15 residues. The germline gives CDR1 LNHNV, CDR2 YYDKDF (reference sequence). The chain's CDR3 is CATSSPGGRTGELFF. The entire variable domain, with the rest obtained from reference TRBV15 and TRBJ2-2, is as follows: DAMVIQNPRYQVTQFGKPVTLSCSQTLNHNVMYWYQQKSSQAPKLLFHYYDKDFNNEADTPDNFQSRRPNTSFCFLDIRSPGLGDTAMYLCATSSPGGRTGELFFGEGSRLTVL.

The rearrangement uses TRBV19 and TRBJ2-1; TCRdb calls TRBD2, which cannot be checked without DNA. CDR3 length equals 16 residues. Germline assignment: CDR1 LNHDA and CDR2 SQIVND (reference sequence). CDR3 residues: CASSMEGLAGWNEQFF. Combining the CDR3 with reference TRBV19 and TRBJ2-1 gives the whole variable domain DGGITQSPKYLFRKEGQNVTLSCEQNLNHDAMYWYRQDPGQGLRLIYYSQIVNDFQKGDIAEGYSVSREKKESFPLTVTSAQKNPTAFYLCASSMEGLAGWNEQFFGPGTRLTVL.

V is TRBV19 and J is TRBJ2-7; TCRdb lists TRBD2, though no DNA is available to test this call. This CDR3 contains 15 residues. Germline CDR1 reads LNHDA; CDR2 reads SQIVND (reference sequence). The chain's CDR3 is CASSDGLAGPYEQYF.

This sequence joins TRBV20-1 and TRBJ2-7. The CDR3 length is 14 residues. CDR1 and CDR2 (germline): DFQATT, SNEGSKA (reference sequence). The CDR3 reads CSARDSDLAYEQYF.

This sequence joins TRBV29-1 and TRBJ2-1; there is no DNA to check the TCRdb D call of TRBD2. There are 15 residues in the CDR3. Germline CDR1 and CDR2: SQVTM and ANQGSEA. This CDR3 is CSVEDLTGGYNEQFF.

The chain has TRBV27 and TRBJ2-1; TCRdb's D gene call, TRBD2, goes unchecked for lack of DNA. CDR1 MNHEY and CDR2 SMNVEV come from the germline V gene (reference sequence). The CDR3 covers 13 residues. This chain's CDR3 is CASKTSGNNEQFF.

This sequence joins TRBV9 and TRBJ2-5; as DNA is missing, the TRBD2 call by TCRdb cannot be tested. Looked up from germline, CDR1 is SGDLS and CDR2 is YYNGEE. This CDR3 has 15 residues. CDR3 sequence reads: CASSVGGLAEETQYF.

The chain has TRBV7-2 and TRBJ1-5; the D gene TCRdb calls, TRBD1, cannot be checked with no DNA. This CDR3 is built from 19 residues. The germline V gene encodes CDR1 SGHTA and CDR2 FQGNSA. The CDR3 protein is CASSSAPSTAQYSNQPQHF.

CDR3 in amino acids: CASSESWRGKPNEQFF. The chain uses TRBV10-1 and TRBJ2-1; without DNA, the TCRdb call of TRBD1 cannot be checked. CDR1 is WNHNN, CDR2 SYGVQD, per germline (reference sequence). The CDR3 runs 16 residues.